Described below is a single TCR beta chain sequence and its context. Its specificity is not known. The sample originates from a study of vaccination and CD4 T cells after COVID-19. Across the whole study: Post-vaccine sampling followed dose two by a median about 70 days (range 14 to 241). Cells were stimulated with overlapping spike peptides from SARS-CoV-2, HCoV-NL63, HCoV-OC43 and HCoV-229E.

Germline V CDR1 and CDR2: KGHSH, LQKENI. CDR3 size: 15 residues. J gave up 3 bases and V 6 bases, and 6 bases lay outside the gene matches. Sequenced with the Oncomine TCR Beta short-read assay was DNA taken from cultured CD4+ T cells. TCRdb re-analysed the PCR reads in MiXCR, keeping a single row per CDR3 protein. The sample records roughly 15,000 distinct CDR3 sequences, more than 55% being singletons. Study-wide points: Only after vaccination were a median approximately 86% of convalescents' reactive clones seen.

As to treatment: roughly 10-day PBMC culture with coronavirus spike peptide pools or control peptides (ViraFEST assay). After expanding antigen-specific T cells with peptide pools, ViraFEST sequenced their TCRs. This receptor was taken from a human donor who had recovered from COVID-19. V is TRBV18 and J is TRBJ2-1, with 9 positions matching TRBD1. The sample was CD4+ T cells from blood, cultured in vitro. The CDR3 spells CASSPGTGLYNEQFF. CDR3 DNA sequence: TGTGCCAGCTCCCCCGGGACAGGGCTCTACAATGAGCAGTTCTTC.